This T cell receptor (beta chain) was documented in a study of CD8 T cells in Susac syndrome. Both CD4+ and CD8+ T cells were negatively isolated, and TEMRA cells underwent FACS enrichment. After removal of 0 bases from V and 3 bases from J, the junction contained 8 bases not matched to a gene. CDR3 length equals 18 residues. CDR1 is LGHDT, CDR2 YNNKEL, per germline (reference sequence). An amount of RNA that ranged from roughly 0.45 to 1 ug was reverse transcribed with random hexamers. The method of amplification for TCR beta CDR3 was immunoSEQ multiplex PCR, covering 54 Vbeta and 13 Jbeta. TCRdb fed the immunoSEQ multiplex PCR reads into MiXCR, producing one record per CDR3 protein. The sample yields more than 150,000 distinct CDR3 sequences, approximately 94% seen once.

Sequencing input: CD8+ T cells from PBMCs. This chain uses TRBV3-1 with TRBJ2-7; TRBD2 aligns across 13 bases. This TCR derives from a human donor with multiple sclerosis. The CDR3 spells CASSQDRGLAGPFYEQYF. Written as DNA, the CDR3 is TGTGCCAGCAGCCAAGATCGGGGACTAGCGGGGCCTTTCTACGAGCAGTACTTC.